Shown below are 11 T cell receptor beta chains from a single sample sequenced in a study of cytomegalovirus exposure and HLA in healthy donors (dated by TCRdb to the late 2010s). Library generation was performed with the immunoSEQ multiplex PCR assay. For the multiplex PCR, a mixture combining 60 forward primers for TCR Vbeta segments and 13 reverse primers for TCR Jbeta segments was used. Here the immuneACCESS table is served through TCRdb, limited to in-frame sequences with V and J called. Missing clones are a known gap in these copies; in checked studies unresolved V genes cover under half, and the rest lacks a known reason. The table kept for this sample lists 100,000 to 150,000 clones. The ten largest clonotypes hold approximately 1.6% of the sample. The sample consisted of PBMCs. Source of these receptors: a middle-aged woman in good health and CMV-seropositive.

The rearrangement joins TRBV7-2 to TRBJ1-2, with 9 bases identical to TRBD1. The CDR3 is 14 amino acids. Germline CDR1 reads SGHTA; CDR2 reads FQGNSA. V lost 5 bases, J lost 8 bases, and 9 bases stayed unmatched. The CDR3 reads CASSRIQGAEGYTF. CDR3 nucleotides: TGTGCCAGCAGCCGAATACAGGGGGCTGAGGGCTACACCTTC. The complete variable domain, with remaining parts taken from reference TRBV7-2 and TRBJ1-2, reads GAGVSQSPSNKVTEKGKDVELRCDPISGHTALYWYRQSLGQGLEFLIYFQGNSAPDKSGLPSDRFSAERTGGSVSTLTIQRTQQEDSAVYLCASSRIQGAEGYTFGSGTRLTVV.

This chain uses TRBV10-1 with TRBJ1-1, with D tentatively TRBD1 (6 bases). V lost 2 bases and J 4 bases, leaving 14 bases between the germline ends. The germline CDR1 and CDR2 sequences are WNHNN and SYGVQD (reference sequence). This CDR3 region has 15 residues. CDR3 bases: TGCGCCAGCAGTGAGGACAGGATGCCGGGCACTGAAGCTTTCTTT. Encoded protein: CASSEDRMPGTEAFF.

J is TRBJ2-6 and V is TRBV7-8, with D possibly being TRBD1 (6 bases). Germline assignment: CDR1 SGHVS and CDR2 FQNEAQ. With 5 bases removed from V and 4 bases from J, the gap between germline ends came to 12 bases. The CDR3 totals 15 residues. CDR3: CASSPQGAGANVLTF. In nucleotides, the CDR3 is TGTGCCAGCAGCCCACAGGGTGCCGGGGCCAACGTCCTGACTTTC.

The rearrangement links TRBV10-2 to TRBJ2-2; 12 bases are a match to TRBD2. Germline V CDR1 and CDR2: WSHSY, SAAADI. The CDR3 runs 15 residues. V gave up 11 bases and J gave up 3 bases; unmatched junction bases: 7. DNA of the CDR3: TGCGCCGCCTTTCCTAGCGGGAGGGACACCGGGGAGCTGTTTTTT. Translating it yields CAAFPSGRDTGELFF.

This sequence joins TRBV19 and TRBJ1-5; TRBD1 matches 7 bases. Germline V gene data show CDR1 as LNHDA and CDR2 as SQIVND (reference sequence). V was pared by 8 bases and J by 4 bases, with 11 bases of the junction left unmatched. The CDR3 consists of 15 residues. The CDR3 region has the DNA TGTGCCAGTGGGCAGGGGGTAGGGTGGAATCAGCCCCAGCATTTT. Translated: CASGQGVGWNQPQHF.

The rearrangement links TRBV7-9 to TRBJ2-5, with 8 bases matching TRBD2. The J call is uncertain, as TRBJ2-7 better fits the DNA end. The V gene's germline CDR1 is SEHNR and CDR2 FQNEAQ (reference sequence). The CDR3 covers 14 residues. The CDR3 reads CASSASGSSYEQYF. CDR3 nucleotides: TGTGCCAGCAGCGCCAGCGGGAGCAGTTACGAGCAGTACTTC.

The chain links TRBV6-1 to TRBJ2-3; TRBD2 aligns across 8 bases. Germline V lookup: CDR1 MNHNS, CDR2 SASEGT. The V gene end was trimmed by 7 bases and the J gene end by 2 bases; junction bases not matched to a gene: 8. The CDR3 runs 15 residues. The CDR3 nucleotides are TGTGCCAGCACCTCCTCCGGGGGGGTCACAGATACGCAGTATTTT. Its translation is CASTSSGGVTDTQYF.

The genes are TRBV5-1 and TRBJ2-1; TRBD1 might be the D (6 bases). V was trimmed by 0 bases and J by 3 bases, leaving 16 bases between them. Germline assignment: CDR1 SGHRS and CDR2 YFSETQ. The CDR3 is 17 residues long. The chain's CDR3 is CASSLAFNRDNYNEQFF. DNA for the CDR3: TGCGCCAGCAGCTTGGCCTTTAACCGGGACAACTACAATGAGCAGTTCTTC.

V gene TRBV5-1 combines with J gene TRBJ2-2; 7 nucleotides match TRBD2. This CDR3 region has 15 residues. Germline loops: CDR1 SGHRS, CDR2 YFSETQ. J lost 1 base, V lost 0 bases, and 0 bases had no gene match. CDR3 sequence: CASSLGTRNTGELFF. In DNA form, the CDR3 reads TGCGCCAGCAGCTTGGGGACTAGGAACACCGGGGAGCTGTTTTTT.

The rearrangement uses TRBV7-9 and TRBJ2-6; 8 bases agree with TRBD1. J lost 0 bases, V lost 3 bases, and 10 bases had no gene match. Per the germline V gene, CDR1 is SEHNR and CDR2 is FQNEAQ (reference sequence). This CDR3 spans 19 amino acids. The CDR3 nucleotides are TGTGCCAGCAGCTTTAGGGGTACAGGGGGGTTCTCTGGGGCCAACGTCCTGACTTTC. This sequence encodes CASSFRGTGGFSGANVLTF.

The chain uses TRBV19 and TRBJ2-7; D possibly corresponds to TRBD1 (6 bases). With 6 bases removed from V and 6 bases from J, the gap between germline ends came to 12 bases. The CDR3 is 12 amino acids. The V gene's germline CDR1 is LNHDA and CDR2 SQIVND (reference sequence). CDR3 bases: TGTGCCAGTAGCCCCCGGGACACCGAGCAGTACTTC. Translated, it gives CASSPRDTEQYF.